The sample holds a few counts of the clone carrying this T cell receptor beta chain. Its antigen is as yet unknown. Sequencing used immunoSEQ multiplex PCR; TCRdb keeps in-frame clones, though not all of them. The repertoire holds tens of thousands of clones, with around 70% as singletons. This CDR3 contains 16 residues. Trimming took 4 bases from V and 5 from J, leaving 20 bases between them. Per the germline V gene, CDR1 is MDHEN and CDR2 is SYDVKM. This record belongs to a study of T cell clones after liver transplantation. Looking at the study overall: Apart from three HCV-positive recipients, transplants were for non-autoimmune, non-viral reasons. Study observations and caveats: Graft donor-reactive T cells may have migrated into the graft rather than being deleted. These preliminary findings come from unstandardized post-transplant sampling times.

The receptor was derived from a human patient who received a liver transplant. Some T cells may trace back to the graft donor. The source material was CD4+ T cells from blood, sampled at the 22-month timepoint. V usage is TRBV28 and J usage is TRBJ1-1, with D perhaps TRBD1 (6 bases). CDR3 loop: CASSSPRWGRWTEAFF. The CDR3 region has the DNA TGTGCCAGCAGTTCGCCCAGGTGGGGGCGCTGGACTGAAGCTTTCTTT.